This TCR beta chain is from a study of response to subunit inactivated influenza vaccine. This clonotype was seen ten or more times. In TCRdb, the RT-PCR reads were re-called with MiXCR into one record per CDR3 protein. The data show about 540,000 distinct CDR3 sequences, roughly 25% seen once. This sample also appeared in a second study, on T cells expressing NK-cell markers. That paper notes: A 5'RACE template switching approach incorporating UMIs was used to make TCR beta cDNA.

The material was CD4+ T cells sorted from PBMCs, obtained 11 to 12 days after vaccination. The source is a man aged 45-65 years who received an inactivated influenza vaccine.

The CDR3 spells CASSLSFRGYEQYF. The CDR3 DNA follows: TGTGCCAGCAGTTTATCATTTAGGGGGTACGAGCAGTACTTC. The gene calls are TRBV12-3 or TRBV12-4 and TRBJ2-7, with D possibly matching TRBD1 (6 bases). Trimming took off 2 bases at V and 4 bases at J, with 12 bases between the two ends. The CDR3 has 14 amino acids.